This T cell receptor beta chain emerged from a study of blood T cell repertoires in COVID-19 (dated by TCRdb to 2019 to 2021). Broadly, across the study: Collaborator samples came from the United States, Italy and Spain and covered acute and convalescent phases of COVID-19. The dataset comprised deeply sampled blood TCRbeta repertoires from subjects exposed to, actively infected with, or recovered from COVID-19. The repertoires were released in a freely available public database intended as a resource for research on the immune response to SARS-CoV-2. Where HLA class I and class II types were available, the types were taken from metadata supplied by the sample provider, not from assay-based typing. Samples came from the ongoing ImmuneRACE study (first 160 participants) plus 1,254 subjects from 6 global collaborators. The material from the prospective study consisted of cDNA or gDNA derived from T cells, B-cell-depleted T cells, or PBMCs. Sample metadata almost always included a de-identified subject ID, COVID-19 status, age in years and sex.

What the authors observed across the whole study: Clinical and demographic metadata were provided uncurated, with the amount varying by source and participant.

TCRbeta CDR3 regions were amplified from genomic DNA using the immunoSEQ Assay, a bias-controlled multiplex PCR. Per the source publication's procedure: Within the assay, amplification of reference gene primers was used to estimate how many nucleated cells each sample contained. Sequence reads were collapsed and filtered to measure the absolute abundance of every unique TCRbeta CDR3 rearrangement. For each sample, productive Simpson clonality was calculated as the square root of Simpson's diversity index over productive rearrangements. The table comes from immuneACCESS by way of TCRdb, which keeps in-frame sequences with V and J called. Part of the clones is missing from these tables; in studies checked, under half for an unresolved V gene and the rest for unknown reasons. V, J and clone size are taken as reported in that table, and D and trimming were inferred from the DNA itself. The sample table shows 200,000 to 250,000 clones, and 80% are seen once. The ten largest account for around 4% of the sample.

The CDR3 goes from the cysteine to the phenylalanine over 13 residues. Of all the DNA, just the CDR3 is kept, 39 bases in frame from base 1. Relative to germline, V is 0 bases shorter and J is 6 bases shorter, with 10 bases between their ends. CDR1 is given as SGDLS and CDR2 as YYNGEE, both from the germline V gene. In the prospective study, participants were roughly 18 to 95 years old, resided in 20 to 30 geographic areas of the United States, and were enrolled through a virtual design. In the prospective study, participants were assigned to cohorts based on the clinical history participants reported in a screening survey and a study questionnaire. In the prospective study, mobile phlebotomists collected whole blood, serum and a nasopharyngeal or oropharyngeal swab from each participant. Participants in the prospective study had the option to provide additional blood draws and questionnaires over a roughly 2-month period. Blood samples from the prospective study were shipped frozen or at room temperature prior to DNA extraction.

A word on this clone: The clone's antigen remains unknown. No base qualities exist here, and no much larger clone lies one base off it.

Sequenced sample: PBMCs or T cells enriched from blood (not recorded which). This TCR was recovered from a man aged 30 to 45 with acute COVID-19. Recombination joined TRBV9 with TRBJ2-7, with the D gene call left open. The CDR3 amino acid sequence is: CASSVGNRPEQYF. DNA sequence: TGTGCCAGCAGCGTAGGCAACAGACCCGAGCAGTACTTC.